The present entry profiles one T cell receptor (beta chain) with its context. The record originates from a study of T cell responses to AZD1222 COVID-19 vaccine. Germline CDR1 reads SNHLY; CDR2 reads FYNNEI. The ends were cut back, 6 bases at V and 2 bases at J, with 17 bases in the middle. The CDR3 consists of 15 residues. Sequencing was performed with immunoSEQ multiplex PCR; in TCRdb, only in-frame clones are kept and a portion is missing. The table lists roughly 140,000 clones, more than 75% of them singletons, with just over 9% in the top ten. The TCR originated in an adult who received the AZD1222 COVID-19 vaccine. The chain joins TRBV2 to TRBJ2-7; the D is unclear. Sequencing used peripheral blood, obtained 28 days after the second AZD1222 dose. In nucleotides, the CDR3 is TGTGCCAGCAGGAAAGACCCGGGTCCAACCTACGAGCAGTACTTC. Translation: CASRKDPGPTYEQYF.